Here is one TCR beta chain with its context. The method was immunoSEQ multiplex PCR; TCRdb's version includes in-frame clones alone and lacks a portion of them. The table records roughly 70,000 clones, about 91% of them present only once. The CDR3 is made up of 13 amino acids. V was cut by 4 bases and J by 7 bases, with 10 bases left in between. Germline CDR1 is MRHNA and CDR2 is SNTAGT. The sample belongs to a study of blood T cell repertoires in COVID-19. Overall study: Sites across the United States, Italy and Spain contributed samples from acute and convalescent COVID-19. PBMCs, B-cell-depleted T cells, or T cells provided the cDNA or gDNA that made up the material.

Sample: peripheral blood. The V gene is TRBV6-4, the J gene TRBJ1-4, with D hard to call. This clonotype originated in a human donor with active COVID-19. The donor label of this sample is uncertain. The CDR3 DNA reads as TGTGCCAGCAGTGTACAGTTCGCTGAAAAACTGTTTTTT. It encodes CASSVQFAEKLFF.